The rows below give T cell receptor beta chains drawn from one sample of a study of CXCR3-negative and CXCR3-positive naive CD8 T cells. TCRdb reprocessed the 5' RACE reads; each CDR3 protein has one entry and no DNA is given. Found here are tens of thousands of distinct CDR3 sequences; the top ten clones hold 1.5%. Source material: naive CXCR3- CD8+ T cells from blood. Receptors originate from a human donor in good health. Some clones in this sample may be carry-over from other donors' samples. The CDR3 runs from the conserved cysteine through the conserved F or W.

CDR3: CASSLGGGGTEAFF; V: TRBV7-3; J: TRBJ1-1
CDR3: CSAPEEGILEQYF; V: TRBV20-1; J: TRBJ2-7
CDR3: CASSLVVGVTEAFF; V: TRBV11-2; J: TRBJ1-1
CDR3: CASSPPAVGAGNEQFF; V: TRBV25-1; J: TRBJ2-1
CDR3: CASSHGGGEQYF; V: TRBV6-6; J: TRBJ2-7
CDR3: CSVGRESSYEQYF; V: TRBV29-1; J: TRBJ2-7
CDR3: CASSYFMFGGSYNEQFF; V: TRBV6-5; J: TRBJ2-1
CDR3: CSARDLDSKAYNEQFF; V: TRBV20-1; J: TRBJ2-1
CDR3: CASSPVLGDTEAFF; V: TRBV7-9; J: TRBJ1-1
CDR3: CASSLRGKPVKAYF; V: TRBV28; J: TRBJ2-7
CDR3: CASSQDSAERSYEQYF; V: TRBV3-1; J: TRBJ2-7
CDR3: CSVEQGLQNEQYF; V: TRBV29-1; J: TRBJ2-7
CDR3: CASSQDLAGGGYNEQFF; V: TRBV3-1; J: TRBJ2-1
CDR3: CASSSKGPGLHPYNGYTF; V: TRBV21-1; J: TRBJ1-2
CDR3: CASSPNAGGGYYGYTF; V: TRBV7-2; J: TRBJ1-2
CDR3: CAGSGTSGGPSTDTQYF; V: TRBV30; J: TRBJ2-3
CDR3: CASSDLAGGDTDTQYF; V: TRBV6-4; J: TRBJ2-3
CDR3: CASSYGPWAGNTIYF; V: TRBV6-4; J: TRBJ1-3
CDR3: CSVGTSGAEQYF; V: TRBV29-1; J: TRBJ2-7
CDR3: CASFPGANVLTF; V: TRBV12-3/TRBV12-4; J: TRBJ2-6
CDR3: CASSRRGTSGSYNEQFF; V: TRBV28; J: TRBJ2-1
CDR3: CASVSSDYHQETQYF; V: TRBV5-1; J: TRBJ2-5
CDR3: CSVVWGPSGEQYF; V: TRBV29-1; J: TRBJ2-7
CDR3: CASRRGQSDTGELFF; V: TRBV5-5; J: TRBJ2-2
CDR3: CASSHAIWTVGANVLTF; V: TRBV9; J: TRBJ2-6
CDR3: CASSYPIGDEQFF; V: TRBV5-5; J: TRBJ2-1
CDR3: CASSLARTSGTYNEQFF; V: TRBV7-9; J: TRBJ2-1
CDR3: CASSFGLVMSYNEQFF; V: TRBV12-3/TRBV12-4; J: TRBJ2-1
CDR3: CASRGLVETQYF; V: TRBV27; J: TRBJ2-5
CDR3: CASSPEGLRTEAFF; V: TRBV7-9; J: TRBJ1-1
CDR3: CASSYRGNQPQHF; V: TRBV7-2; J: TRBJ1-5
CDR3: CASSLGQGDTQYF; V: TRBV28; J: TRBJ2-3
CDR3: CASSRDEELFF; V: TRBV18; J: TRBJ1-4
CDR3: CASSLPDRGLYEQYF; V: TRBV3-1; J: TRBJ2-7
CDR3: CATTQGVGTEAFF; V: TRBV15; J: TRBJ1-1
CDR3: CASSEAASYEQYF; V: TRBV7-9; J: TRBJ2-7
CDR3: CASSGLAGSYEQYF; V: TRBV6-6; J: TRBJ2-7
CDR3: CASVGSDVLYNEQFF; V: TRBV2; J: TRBJ2-1
CDR3: CASSLNRDYYNEQFF; V: TRBV7-9; J: TRBJ2-1
CDR3: CASTSGGSSYEQYF; V: TRBV6-2/TRBV6-3; J: TRBJ2-7
CDR3: CSVEDGGDTEAFF; V: TRBV29-1; J: TRBJ1-1
CDR3: CSVDHPGQGHAGELFF; V: TRBV29-1; J: TRBJ2-2
CDR3: CATSDTAMTQYF; V: TRBV24-1; J: TRBJ2-5
CDR3: CASSHGGVETQYF; V: TRBV9; J: TRBJ2-5
CDR3: CASSDTGGALGNEQFF; V: TRBV18; J: TRBJ2-1
CDR3: CASSLSPSTGTETQYF; V: TRBV7-8; J: TRBJ2-5
CDR3: CASSTGAAYEQYF; V: TRBV7-3; J: TRBJ2-7
CDR3: CASSEVAESTDTQYF; V: TRBV6-4; J: TRBJ2-3
CDR3: CASSPTAGGLGNQPQHF; V: TRBV28; J: TRBJ1-5
CDR3: CASSQVAGPSTDTQYF; V: TRBV4-2; J: TRBJ2-3
CDR3: CASSQGTGGPYEQYF; V: TRBV3-1; J: TRBJ2-7
CDR3: CASSFLTEDSYNEQFF; V: TRBV28; J: TRBJ2-1
CDR3: CASSHPGQGPEAFF; V: TRBV7-9; J: TRBJ1-1
CDR3: CASSPIAGGFKETQYF; V: TRBV6-2/TRBV6-3; J: TRBJ2-5
CDR3: CASSWTGGVETQYF; V: TRBV7-9; J: TRBJ2-5
CDR3: CASSFRPPDSHNEQFF; V: TRBV28; J: TRBJ2-1
CDR3: CASSLPDRGAKNIQYF; V: TRBV7-9; J: TRBJ2-4
CDR3: CSVEQGTTEAFF; V: TRBV29-1; J: TRBJ1-1
CDR3: CASSKAPPAAGGTYEQYF; V: TRBV21-1; J: TRBJ2-7
CDR3: CASSYAVHLDREYGYTF; V: TRBV6-6; J: TRBJ1-2